The 15 T cell receptor beta chains presented below share a single source sample, sequenced in a study of shared clonotypes between healthy human individuals. Only in-frame clones appear in the TCRdb table, and some are missing; sequencing was by immunoSEQ multiplex PCR. The sample lists about 2.1 million clones; under 95% were seen once. Positively selected for CCR7, the CD45RO-negative cells used as naive CD8 cells excluded terminally differentiated effector memory CD45RA+ cells. Sequencing was performed on naive CD8+ T cells from PBMCs. The receptor set was obtained from a man younger than 30 in good health. Some clones in this sample may be carry-over from other donors' samples.

The V and J genes are TRBV28 and TRBJ1-2, with 11 nucleotides matching TRBD1. CDR3 length: 14 residues. Germline V CDR1 and CDR2: MDHEN, SYDVKM. Losses at the gene ends were 7 bases for V and 4 bases for J; bases not matched to a gene: 5. In DNA form, the CDR3 reads TGTGCCAGCACGGACAGGGGGCTGAGCTATGGCTACACCTTC. This encodes CASTDRGLSYGYTF.

The chain combines TRBV6-6 with TRBJ1-6; a possible D gene is TRBD1 (6 bases). The CDR3 is made up of 14 amino acids. Per the germline V gene, CDR1 is MNHNY and CDR2 is SVGAGI (reference sequence). Trimming took 7 bases from V and 10 from J, leaving 17 bases between them. CDR3 in amino acids: CASTLGAQGSPLHF. The CDR3 DNA reads TGTGCCAGCACCCTTGGGGCACAGGGATCACCCCTCCACTTT.

The chain carries TRBV11-2 and TRBJ2-7; D unresolved. This CDR3 is built from 14 residues. The germline V gene encodes CDR1 SGHAT and CDR2 FQNNGV. With 1 base removed from V and 5 bases from J, the gap between germline ends came to 12 bases. CDR3 in amino acids: CASSLGAVNHEQYF. In DNA form, the CDR3 reads TGTGCCAGCAGCTTAGGGGCGGTGAACCACGAGCAGTACTTC.

The gene calls are TRBV19 and TRBJ2-1; unclear D gene. The CDR3 is 14 residues long. Germline CDR1 reads LNHDA; CDR2 reads SQIVND (reference sequence). V shed 2 bases and J shed 8 bases, with 13 bases lying between them. The CDR3 DNA reads TGTGCCAGTAGTATAAGGGCCCTCGTGGATGAGCAGTTCTTC. Protein product: CASSIRALVDEQFF.

The J gene is TRBJ2-1, the V gene TRBV11-2; 10 bases are shared with TRBD1. This CDR3 has 16 residues. J was trimmed by 0 bases and V by 7 bases; bases with no gene match: 6. Germline V gene lookup returns CDR1 SGHAT and CDR2 FQNNGV. CDR3 sequence reads: CASTTRDRGSYNEQFF. The CDR3 bases are TGTGCCAGCACTACTCGGGACAGGGGCTCCTACAATGAGCAGTTCTTC.

As for this clone: This CDR3 is also generated by other DNA sequences in the sample. The V call is TRBV11-1, the J call TRBJ2-1, with 11 bases fitting TRBD2. Unmatched junction bases numbered 2, after V lost 6 bases and J lost 1 base. The CDR3 is made up of 15 amino acids. Germline lookup yields CDR1 SGHAT and CDR2 FQDESV (reference sequence). The CDR3 DNA reads as TGTGCCAGCAGTTCTAGCGGGGGGTCCTACAATGAGCAGTTCTTC. It is translated as CASSSSGGSYNEQFF.

This clone came up once. This chain connects TRBV14 to TRBJ2-2, with 11 bases fitting TRBD2. This CDR3 comprises 19 residues. The trim removed 3 bases at V and 13 bases at J, leaving 22 bases unmatched. Germline V gene data show CDR1 as SGHDN and CDR2 as FVKESK. CDR3 nucleotide sequence: TGTGCCAGCAGCCAGCTCCGACTAGCGGGATATGGTACCATGGGCCCGCTGTTTTTT. Amino acid sequence: CASSQLRLAGYGTMGPLFF. The complete variable domain, with remaining parts taken from reference TRBV14 and TRBJ2-2, reads EAGVTQFPSHSVIEKGQTVTLRCDPISGHDNLYWYRRVMGKEIKFLLHFVKESKQDESGMPNNRFLAERTGGTYSTLKVQPAELEDSGVYFCASSQLRLAGYGTMGPLFFGEGSRLTVL.

This chain joins TRBV30 and TRBJ1-1, with D perhaps matching TRBD1 (5 bases). Trimming left V 4 bases short and J 3 bases short, with 18 bases between. Germline V gives CDR1 GTSNPN, CDR2 SVGIG (reference sequence). This CDR3 comprises 15 residues. The CDR3 sequence: CAWKVGTDSYTEAFF. CDR3 bases: TGTGCCTGGAAGGTTGGAACCGACAGCTACACTGAAGCTTTCTTT.

V and J are TRBV19 and TRBJ2-7; TRBD2 is a possible D gene (6 bases). Trimming pared 3 bases from V and 3 bases from J, leaving 12 bases between. The CDR3 is 14 amino acids. Germline CDR1 LNHDA, CDR2 SQIVND (reference sequence). The CDR3 DNA sequence: TGTGCCAGTAGTATGGCGGGAATTTTCTACGAGCAGTACTTC. It specifies CASSMAGIFYEQYF.

This clone was counted a single time. The genes are TRBV12-5 and TRBJ2-7; 11 nucleotides line up with TRBD2. The CDR3 sequence is 17 residues long. Germline-derived CDR1 and CDR2 are LGHNT and FRNRAP. The V gene end was trimmed by 1 base and the J gene end by 2 bases; junction bases not matched to a gene: 7. This chain's CDR3 is CASGLEITSGSPYEQYF. For the CDR3, the DNA is TGTGCTAGTGGTTTGGAGATAACTAGCGGGAGCCCCTACGAGCAGTACTTC.

The CDR3 region has the DNA TGTGCCAGCAGTCTGGACGCGAGGGAGCAGTACTTC. Protein: CASSLDAREQYF. V is TRBV28 and J is TRBJ2-7; D ambiguous. The length of the CDR3 is 12 residues. Germline V gene sequence: CDR1 MDHEN, CDR2 SYDVKM. The V and J ends lost 5 bases and 7 bases respectively, with 12 bases between them.

A single count supports this clone. This chain connects TRBV14 to TRBJ2-1; 8 bases fit TRBD1. Per the germline V gene, CDR1 is SGHDN and CDR2 is FVKESK. The CDR3 covers 15 residues. V was pared by 5 bases and J by 7 bases, with 10 bases of the junction left unmatched. In DNA form, the CDR3 reads TGTGCCAGCAGCAAATGGACAGGGCCCCGGAATGAGCAGTTCTTC. This gives the protein CASSKWTGPRNEQFF.

As for this clone: The identical CDR3 is also encoded by other nucleotide sequences in the sample. This rearrangement joins TRBV10-3 to TRBJ1-1; D unclear. From germline, CDR1 is ENHRY and CDR2 SYGVKD. The CDR3 is 13 residues long. With 4 bases removed from V and 0 bases from J, the gap between germline ends came to 6 bases. CDR3 sequence: CAISGVLNTEAFF. DNA for the CDR3: TGTGCCATCAGTGGGGTTCTGAACACTGAAGCTTTCTTT.

This chain links TRBV28 with TRBJ2-7, with a tentative D call TRBD1 (5 bases). V lost 7 bases and J 2 bases, leaving 18 bases between the germline ends. The germline gives CDR1 MDHEN, CDR2 SYDVKM. CDR3 size: 15 residues. CDR3 bases: TGTGCCAGCAACGAACCCGCAGGGTATACCTACGAGCAGTACTTC. It is translated as CASNEPAGYTYEQYF.

The J gene is TRBJ1-3, the V gene TRBV2; D not resolved. CDR1 and CDR2 from the germline V gene are SNHLY and FYNNEI. V gave up 6 bases and J gave up 0 bases, with 9 bases separating them. CDR3 length: 14 residues. The CDR3 loop reads CASRGGYSGNTIYF. CDR3 in DNA: TGTGCCAGCAGGGGAGGCTACTCTGGAAACACCATATATTTT.